The 10 T cell receptor beta chains below all came from one sample that was sequenced in a study of a mutant IDH1 vaccine in newly diagnosed glioma. These receptors have no known antigen. The assay was immunoSEQ multiplex PCR, and TCRdb's table has in-frame clones only and misses some. The table lists around 80,000 clones, approximately 85% of them singletons. Time point meaning: week 23, last vaccination. Vaccinated patients received 300 ug of mutant IDH1 20-mer peptide per dose, with topical imiquimod. This specimen consisted of PBMCs, obtained from a glioma patient whose treatment included an IDH1 peptide vaccine. These receptors were taken from a woman aged 50 to 65 with glioma.

The V and J genes are TRBV18 and TRBJ1-6; perhaps TRBD1 as D (5 bases). Germline V gene data show CDR1 as KGHSH and CDR2 as LQKENI. This CDR3 region has 14 residues. With 7 bases removed from V and 5 bases from J, the gap between germline ends came to 12 bases. The CDR3 sequence is CASFAGTDNSPLHF. CDR3 nucleotide sequence: TGTGCCAGCTTCGCCGGGACGGATAATTCACCCCTCCACTTT.

J is TRBJ2-7 and V is TRBV29-1; tentatively, D is TRBD2 (6 bases). Germline V gene data show CDR1 as SQVTM and CDR2 as ANQGSEA. The CDR3 contains 16 residues. The ends were cut back, 0 bases at V and 4 bases at J, with 19 bases in the middle. The CDR3 spells CSVEDPGAGSPYEQYF. Here the CDR3 DNA reads TGCAGCGTTGAAGATCCGGGCGCGGGATCTCCTTACGAGCAGTACTTC.

V usage is TRBV29-1 and J usage is TRBJ1-5; maybe TRBD1 (5 bases). V was clipped by 5 bases and J by 1 base, with 12 bases between them. Germline CDR1 is SQVTM and CDR2 is ANQGSEA. This CDR3 spans 14 amino acids. CDR3 protein: CSVTTDRSNQPQHF. Written as DNA, the CDR3 is TGCAGCGTTACGACAGACCGCAGCAATCAGCCCCAGCATTTT.

The V call is TRBV5-1, the J call TRBJ2-6; TRBD1 agrees at 11 bases. V lost 4 bases, J lost 0 bases, and 3 bases stayed unmatched. The CDR3 contains 17 residues. The germline gives CDR1 SGHRS, CDR2 YFSETQ. As DNA, the CDR3 is TGCGCCAGCAGCCCGGGACAGGGGGGCTCTGGGGCCAACGTCCTGACTTTC. It codes for CASSPGQGGSGANVLTF.

In its sample, this clone was seen a few times. This chain uses TRBV28 with TRBJ1-5; no clear D. Germline V gene lookup returns CDR1 MDHEN and CDR2 SYDVKM. The CDR3 has 16 residues. V shed 3 bases and J shed 3 bases, with 15 bases lying between them. DNA of the CDR3: TGTGCCAGCAGTTTGGGGAGAGGACCGAACAATCAGCCCCAGCATTTT. Protein: CASSLGRGPNNQPQHF.

V is TRBV7-9 and J is TRBJ1-2; weak D call: TRBD1 (6 bases). The V end was cut by 2 bases, the J end by 2 bases, with 18 bases between. Germline CDR1 and CDR2: SEHNR and FQNEAQ (reference sequence). The CDR3 spans 17 residues. DNA for the CDR3: TGTGCCAGCAGCTTAAGGAGGGAGGCAGGGGCGAACTATGGCTACACCTTC. Translation: CASSLRREAGANYGYTF. Combining the CDR3 with reference TRBV7-9 and TRBJ1-2 gives the whole variable domain DTGVSQNPRHKITKRGQNVTFRCDPISEHNRLYWYRQTLGQGPEFLTYFQNEAQLEKSRLLSDRFSAERPKGSFSTLEIQRTEQGDSAMYLCASSLRREAGANYGYTFGSGTRLTVV.

The CDR3 DNA sequence: TGTGCCTGGGGGACAGGGTCTAATGAAAAACTGTTTTTT. This sequence encodes CAWGTGSNEKLFF. The V gene is TRBV30, the J gene TRBJ1-4; 9 bases align to TRBD1. Germline CDR1 reads GTSNPN; CDR2 reads SVGIG (reference sequence). V lost 5 bases to trimming and J lost 3 bases; unmatched junction nucleotides: 1. This CDR3 is 13 amino acids long.

This clone came up once. The chain recombines TRBV6-6 with TRBJ1-2; 9 nucleotides agree with TRBD1. Trimming cost V 5 bases and J 4 bases; bases outside gene matches: 8. The CDR3 spans 15 residues. Germline loops: CDR1 MNHNY, CDR2 SVGAGI (reference sequence). CDR3 nucleotide sequence: TGTGCCAGCAGTCAAACAGGGGGCGAAGGCTATGGCTACACCTTC. The encoded protein is CASSQTGGEGYGYTF.

The chain is built from TRBV30 and TRBJ2-5; a possible D gene is TRBD1 (5 bases). The J call may be wrong; the DNA end is better matched by TRBJ2-7. Per germline, CDR1 GTSNPN and CDR2 SVGIG (reference sequence). The CDR3 is 16 residues long. Here the CDR3 DNA reads TGTGCCTGGAGCCAGTTAGACAGTCAGCTGGGCTACGAGCAGTACTTC. This gives the protein CAWSQLDSQLGYEQYF.

This clone was counted between two and nine times. V and J are TRBV27 and TRBJ1-1, with D uncertain. V shed 2 bases and J shed 5 bases, with 9 bases lying between them. Looked up from germline, CDR1 is MNHEY and CDR2 is SMNVEV (reference sequence). This CDR3 is 13 amino acids long. The CDR3 sequence is CASSLLPQTEAFF. As DNA, the CDR3 is TGTGCCAGCAGTTTACTTCCCCAGACTGAAGCTTTCTTT.